Shown below are 18 T cell receptor beta chains from a single sample sequenced in a study of cytomegalovirus exposure and HLA in healthy donors. A multiplex PCR was run with 60 Vbeta primers and 13 Jbeta primers. Sequenced by immunoSEQ multiplex PCR; TCRdb stores in-frame clones only, minus some. The sample yields 180,000 or so clones, 60% to 80% seen once. The sequencing sample was made of PBMCs. These TCRs come from a middle-aged man in good health and CMV-seropositive.

The chain employs TRBV14 and TRBJ2-5; D remains ambiguous. The CDR3 length is 13 residues. CDR1 and CDR2 (germline): SGHDN, FVKESK. Between the trimmed V and J ends, which lost 1 base and 5 bases, there was a span of 8 bases. Here the CDR3 reads CASSQVARETQYF. As DNA, the CDR3 is TGTGCCAGCAGCCAAGTTGCCAGGGAGACCCAGTACTTC.

The chain's CDR3 is CASSSYETQYF. CDR3 nucleotide sequence: TGTGCCAGCAGCTCGTATGAGACCCAGTACTTC. This chain joins TRBV5-4 and TRBJ2-5; no clear D gene. Between the trimmed V and J ends, which lost 3 bases and 5 bases, there was a span of 5 bases. In germline, CDR1 is SGHNT, CDR2 YYREEE (reference sequence). The CDR3 runs to 11 residues.

The chain employs TRBV4-1 and TRBJ2-7, with TRBD1 identical over 10 bases. CDR1 and CDR2 from the germline V gene are MGHRA and YSYEKL. CDR3 length equals 15 residues. With V trimmed by 1 base and J by 1 base, 1 base remained unmatched. This chain's CDR3 is CASSQAGQGSYEQYF. The DNA of the CDR3 is TGCGCCAGCAGCCAAGCGGGACAGGGGTCCTACGAGCAGTACTTC.

The V and J genes are TRBV18 and TRBJ1-2; 9 positions agree with TRBD1. J lost 1 base, V lost 0 bases, and 0 bases had no gene match. The CDR3 is 15 residues long. CDR1 is KGHSH, CDR2 LQKENI, per germline. DNA of the CDR3: TGTGCCAGCTCACCACCGGGACAGGGTAACTATGGCTACACCTTC. Its translation is CASSPPGQGNYGYTF.

There are a few counts of this clone. The chain recombines TRBV5-6 with TRBJ2-7; 9 nucleotides align to TRBD2. Germline CDR1 reads SGHDT; CDR2 reads YYEEEE. This CDR3 is built from 16 residues. After removal of 4 bases from V and 4 bases from J, the junction contained 12 bases not matched to a gene. For the CDR3, the DNA is TGTGCCAGCAGCGGACTAGCGACCCTCTGGGGATACGAGCAGTACTTC. Its protein product is CASSGLATLWGYEQYF.

This chain links TRBV28 with TRBJ2-1; a possible D gene is TRBD1 (5 bases). Between the trimmed V and J ends, which lost 5 bases and 1 base, there was a span of 12 bases. CDR1 MDHEN and CDR2 SYDVKM come from the germline V gene. The CDR3 extends over 15 amino acids. The CDR3 DNA follows: TGTGCCAGCAGTCGCTTAGCAGGGTCCTACAATGAGCAGTTCTTC. It codes for CASSRLAGSYNEQFF.

The chain joins TRBV19 to TRBJ2-7; 14 positions match TRBD2. The length of the CDR3 is 14 residues. Germline loops: CDR1 LNHDA, CDR2 SQIVND (reference sequence). V dropped 5 bases and J dropped 6; count of bases not matched to a gene: 3. The CDR3 sequence: CASSRTSGRIEQYF. In DNA, the CDR3 is TGTGCCAGTAGTCGGACTAGCGGGAGGATCGAGCAGTACTTC. The full variable domain, rest sourced from reference TRBV19 and TRBJ2-7, is DGGITQSPKYLFRKEGQNVTLSCEQNLNHDAMYWYRQDPGQGLRLIYYSQIVNDFQKGDIAEGYSVSREKKESFPLTVTSAQKNPTAFYLCASSRTSGRIEQYFGPGTRLTVT.

In this sample, this clone turned up a few times. J is TRBJ2-7 and V is TRBV4-1; no definite D call. The CDR3 contains 13 residues. Deletions cut 1 base from V and 6 bases from J, with 10 bases between. CDR1 is MGHRA and CDR2 is YSYEKL in the germline V gene. DNA of the CDR3: TGCGCCAGCAGCCAAGTGGCTTCTGGCGAGCAGTACTTC. Protein: CASSQVASGEQYF.

V gene TRBV5-1 combines with J gene TRBJ2-3; 13 nucleotides agree with TRBD2. This CDR3 comprises 15 residues. The V gene end was trimmed by 4 bases and the J gene end by 5 bases; junction bases not matched to a gene: 4. The germline CDR1 and CDR2 sequences are SGHRS and YFSETQ. The CDR3 region has the DNA TGCGCCAGCAGCACCGGACTAGCGGGAGTAGATACGCAGTATTTT. It codes for CASSTGLAGVDTQYF.

This clone has only one observation. V and J are TRBV15 and TRBJ1-3; D is perhaps TRBD1 (5 bases). Deletions cut 5 bases from V and 2 bases from J, with 16 bases between. This CDR3 region has 16 residues. Germline-derived CDR1 and CDR2 are LNHNV and YYDKDF (reference sequence). The CDR3 loop is CATSFDPRGTGNTIYF. CDR3 nucleotide sequence: TGTGCCACCAGCTTCGACCCCCGGGGGACTGGAAACACCATATATTTT.

This chain links TRBV5-4 with TRBJ2-2; 10 bases agree with TRBD2. Losses at the gene ends were 3 bases for V and 0 bases for J; bases not matched to a gene: 2. Germline values: CDR1 SGHNT, CDR2 YYREEE (reference sequence). The CDR3 contains 16 residues. The CDR3: CASSSLAGSNTGELFF. The CDR3 nucleotides are TGTGCCAGCAGCTCACTAGCGGGATCGAACACCGGGGAGCTGTTTTTT.

This clone was seen just once. V is TRBV20-1 and J is TRBJ2-1; D unresolved. V shed 4 bases and J shed 7 bases, with 5 bases lying between them. Germline V gene data show CDR1 as DFQATT and CDR2 as SNEGSKA (reference sequence). The CDR3 runs 10 residues. The CDR3 DNA reads TGCAGTGCTAAACAGAATGAGCAGTTCTTC. Its protein product is CSAKQNEQFF.

The rearrangement joins TRBV5-6 to TRBJ2-5; D perhaps matches TRBD1 (6 bases). The germline gives CDR1 SGHDT, CDR2 YYEEEE. Trimming took 5 bases from V and 5 from J, leaving 13 bases between them. The CDR3 loop spans 13 amino acids. The CDR3 DNA sequence: TGTGCCAGCAGTCCCGGGACAATTGAGACCCAGTACTTC. Protein: CASSPGTIETQYF.

This sequence joins TRBV15 and TRBJ2-2; D might be TRBD2 (6 bases). Looked up from germline, CDR1 is LNHNV and CDR2 is YYDKDF (reference sequence). V lost 1 base to trimming and J lost 5 bases, with 17 bases between them. This CDR3 comprises 17 residues. The CDR3 DNA reads TGTGCCACCAGCAGAGCGAAGTCGGGAGAGGATACCGGGGAGCTGTTTTTT. Amino acids: CATSRAKSGEDTGELFF.

This chain links TRBV30 with TRBJ1-1; no firm D call. Germline-derived CDR1 and CDR2 are GTSNPN and SVGIG (reference sequence). V lost 4 bases and J lost 1, with 7 bases in between. The CDR3 length is 12 residues. The CDR3 bases are TGTGCCTGGACCCTTCGGAACACTGAAGCTTTCTTT. This gives the protein CAWTLRNTEAFF.

V usage is TRBV7-8 and J usage is TRBJ2-2, with D maybe TRBD1 (6 bases). The germline CDR1 and CDR2 sequences are SGHVS and FQNEAQ. V was shortened by 5 bases and J by 0 bases, with 13 bases between the two germline ends. The CDR3 contains 16 residues. CDR3 nucleotide sequence: TGTGCCAGCAGCCCAAAGGGACACGCGAACACCGGGGAGCTGTTTTTT. Protein: CASSPKGHANTGELFF.

This chain links TRBV5-4 with TRBJ2-3; no reliable D call. The germline CDR1 and CDR2 sequences are SGHNT and YYREEE (reference sequence). Between the trimmed V and J ends, which lost 0 bases and 2 bases, there was a span of 16 bases. The CDR3 length is 17 residues. This chain's CDR3 is CASSLAGGMGFTDTQYF. For the CDR3, the DNA is TGTGCCAGCAGCTTGGCGGGTGGTATGGGTTTCACAGATACGCAGTATTTT.

V gene TRBV28 combines with J gene TRBJ2-7; a possible D gene is TRBD1 (5 bases). The V gene's germline CDR1 is MDHEN and CDR2 SYDVKM. V lost 4 bases and J lost 2, with 6 bases in between. This CDR3 is 12 amino acids long. The CDR3, as DNA: TGTGCCAGCAGTTCAGGGACCTACGAGCAGTACTTC. Translating gives CASSSGTYEQYF.